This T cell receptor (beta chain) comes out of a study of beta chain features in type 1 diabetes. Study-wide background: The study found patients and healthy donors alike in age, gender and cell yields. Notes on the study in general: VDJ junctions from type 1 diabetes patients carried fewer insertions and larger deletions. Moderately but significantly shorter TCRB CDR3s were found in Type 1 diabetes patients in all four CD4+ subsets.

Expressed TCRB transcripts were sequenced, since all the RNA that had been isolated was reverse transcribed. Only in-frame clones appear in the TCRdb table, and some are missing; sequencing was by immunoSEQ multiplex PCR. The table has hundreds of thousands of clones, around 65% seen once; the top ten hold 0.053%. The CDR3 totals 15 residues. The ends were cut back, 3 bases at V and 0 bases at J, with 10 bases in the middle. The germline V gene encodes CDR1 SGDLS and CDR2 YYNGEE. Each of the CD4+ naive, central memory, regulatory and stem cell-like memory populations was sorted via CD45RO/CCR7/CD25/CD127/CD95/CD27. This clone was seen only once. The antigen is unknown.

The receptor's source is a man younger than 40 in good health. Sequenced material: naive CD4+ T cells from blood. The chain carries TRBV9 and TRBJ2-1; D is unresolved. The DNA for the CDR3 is TGTGCCAGCAGCGGACGGGCGGCCTCCTACAATGAGCAGTTCTTC. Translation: CASSGRAASYNEQFF.